Below are 10 T cell receptor beta chains sequenced from a single sample in a study of T cell repertoires in cytomegalovirus infection. From the reads, TCRdb called clonotypes with MiXCR, one entry per CDR3 protein. The sample records about 450,000 distinct CDR3 sequences, 31% being singletons. Sequencing was performed on PBMCs. The receptors come from a human donor in good health (CMV status not recorded). Some clones in this sample may be carry-over from other donors' samples.

The chain employs TRBV20-1 and TRBJ1-6, with D unclear. CDR3 length: 15 amino acids. V lost 1 base to trimming and J lost 2 bases, with 9 bases between them. The germline V gene has CDR1 DFQATT and CDR2 SNEGSKA (reference sequence). In DNA, the CDR3 is TGCAGTGCTAGAGTAAGGCCGGCCTATAATTCACCCCTCCACTTT. Residues: CSARVRPAYNSPLHF.

This clonotype was counted a few times. V gene TRBV10-3 combines with J gene TRBJ1-4; 8 bases line up with TRBD1. Germline loops: CDR1 ENHRY, CDR2 SYGVKD. V gave up 6 bases and J gave up 4 bases; unmatched junction bases: 1. CDR3 length: 13 residues. The CDR3 nucleotides are TGTGCCATCAGGACAGGGGATAATGAAAAACTGTTTTTT. Amino acid sequence: CAIRTGDNEKLFF.

The V and J genes are TRBV12-3 or TRBV12-4 and TRBJ1-4; TRBD1 might be the D (5 bases). The germline V and J ends were trimmed by 3 bases and 5 bases, with 7 bases remaining between them. The CDR3 totals 13 residues. The CDR3 DNA follows: TGTGCCAGCAGTTTTCGGGGGAATGAAAAACTGTTTTTT. Encoded protein: CASSFRGNEKLFF.

The table lists this clonotype with a few counts. The chain recombines TRBV6-6 with TRBJ2-7, with 8 bases identical to TRBD1. Per the germline V gene, CDR1 is MNHNY and CDR2 is SVGAGI (reference sequence). V trimming: 2 bases; J trimming: 4 bases; junction bases outside the gene matches: 7. The CDR3 sequence is 15 residues long. CDR3 amino acids: CASSYETGGFYEQYF. CDR3 in DNA: TGTGCCAGCAGTTACGAAACAGGGGGGTTTTACGAGCAGTACTTC.

This chain uses TRBV4-3 with TRBJ2-3; D is unresolved. Germline V gene data show CDR1 as LGHNA and CDR2 as YSLEER. Deletions cut 2 bases from V and 4 bases from J, with 16 bases between. This CDR3 contains 16 residues. CDR3 in DNA: TGCGCCAGCAGCCAAAGGACCACTACAAGCGCAGATACGCAGTATTTT. This sequence encodes CASSQRTTTSADTQYF.

This clonotype was detected only a few times. This rearrangement joins TRBV12-3 or TRBV12-4 to TRBJ1-5; D unresolved. The CDR3 contains 14 residues. V was clipped by 6 bases and J by 1 base, with 10 bases between them. CDR3 sequence: CASRIGVSNQPQHF. CDR3 in DNA: TGTGCCAGCAGGATCGGGGTAAGCAATCAGCCCCAGCATTTT.

This rearrangement joins TRBV5-5 to TRBJ1-1; D is undetermined. This CDR3 has 12 amino acids. The V end lost 6 bases, the J end lost 3 bases, and 9 bases lay between the germline ends. Germline-derived CDR1 and CDR2 are SGHKS and YYEKEE (reference sequence). CDR3 nucleotides: TGTGCCAGCATGAAAGGGTACACTGAAGCTTTCTTT. Protein: CASMKGYTEAFF. Filled out from reference TRBV5-5 and TRBJ1-1, the complete variable domain reads DAGVTQSPTHLIKTRGQQVTLRCSPISGHKSVSWYQQVLGQGPQFIFQYYEKEERGRGNFPDRFSARQFPNYSSELNVNALLLGDSALYLCASMKGYTEAFFGQGTRLTVV.

In regard to this clonotype: At one end the junction does not follow the germline gene, possibly because of a read error. The V gene is TRBV5-1, the J gene TRBJ2-5; D might be TRBD1 or TRBD2, each matching 5 bases. Per germline, CDR1 SGHRS and CDR2 YFSETQ. The CDR3 has 15 residues. The CDR3 DNA follows: TGCGACAGCAGCTCCAAACCTGAGGGGCGAGAGACCCAGTACTTC. Encoded protein: CDSSSKPEGRETQYF.

The table lists this clonotype with many counts. V usage is TRBV7-2 and J usage is TRBJ2-3, with TRBD2 as a possible D gene (6 bases). Trimming removed 8 bases at V and 4 bases at J, with 19 bases between. This CDR3 region has 15 residues. The V gene's germline CDR1 is SGHTA and CDR2 FQGNSA. The CDR3 bases are TGTGCCAGCGGCCCCGCAGGGAGGCTACCAGATACGCAGTATTTT. It specifies CASGPAGRLPDTQYF.

This chain uses TRBV6-8 with TRBJ2-1; TRBD2 agrees at 8 bases. V shed 2 bases and J 3 bases; nucleotides not matched to a gene: 15. This CDR3 has 19 amino acids. Germline V CDR1 and CDR2: MNHGY, SAAAGT. CDR3 in amino acids: CASSYGKREPGRIYNEQFF. The CDR3 DNA reads as TGTGCCAGCAGTTACGGTAAGCGGGAGCCCGGCCGTATCTACAATGAGCAGTTCTTC.